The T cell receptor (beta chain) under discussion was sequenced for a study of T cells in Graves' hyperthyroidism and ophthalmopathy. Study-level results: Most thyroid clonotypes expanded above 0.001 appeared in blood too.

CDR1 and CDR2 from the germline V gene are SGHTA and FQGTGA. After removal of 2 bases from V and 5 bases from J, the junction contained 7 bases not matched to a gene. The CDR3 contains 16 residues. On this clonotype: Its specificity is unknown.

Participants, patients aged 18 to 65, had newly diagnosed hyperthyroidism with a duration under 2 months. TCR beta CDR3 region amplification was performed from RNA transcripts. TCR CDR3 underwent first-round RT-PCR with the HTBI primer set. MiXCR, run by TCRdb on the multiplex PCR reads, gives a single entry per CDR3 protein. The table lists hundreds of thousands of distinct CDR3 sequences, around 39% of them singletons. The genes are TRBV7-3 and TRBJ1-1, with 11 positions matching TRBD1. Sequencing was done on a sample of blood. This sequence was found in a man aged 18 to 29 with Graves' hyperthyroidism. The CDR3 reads CASSLVGQGAITEAFF. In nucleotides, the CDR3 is TGTGCCAGCAGCTTAGTAGGACAGGGGGCAATAACTGAAGCTTTCTTT.